The clone carrying this T cell receptor beta chain was counted at least ten times. The sample is drawn from a study of regulatory T cells in long-lasting Graves disease. According to the study, TCR beta libraries were built with iRepertoire HTBI primers and CDR3-region Arm-PCR. Each CDR3 protein is one row after TCRdb ran MiXCR on the multiplex PCR reads. Among about 560,000 distinct CDR3 sequences listed, more than 15% were seen once. The sample's time point: newly diagnosed GD, antithyroid drugs for less than 3 months. Isolated PBMC RNA provided the starting material for the TCR library. The CDR3 spans 13 residues. Germline V lookup: CDR1 DFQATT, CDR2 SNEGSKA (reference sequence). The ends were cut back, 5 bases at V and 6 bases at J, with 14 bases in the middle. This sample was shared with a second study, whose subject was T cells in Graves' hyperthyroidism and ophthalmopathy.

The specimen comprised peripheral blood mononuclear cells (PBMCs), sampled at new diagnosis, from a patient treated with antithyroid drugs. This sequence was found in a man younger than 35 with Graves disease. The chain uses TRBV20-1 and TRBJ1-5; tentatively, D is TRBD1 (5 bases). The CDR3 nucleotides read TGCAGTGCTGGGGGAGGGCCTGGTCAGCCCCAGCATTTT. As protein: CSAGGGPGQPQHF.